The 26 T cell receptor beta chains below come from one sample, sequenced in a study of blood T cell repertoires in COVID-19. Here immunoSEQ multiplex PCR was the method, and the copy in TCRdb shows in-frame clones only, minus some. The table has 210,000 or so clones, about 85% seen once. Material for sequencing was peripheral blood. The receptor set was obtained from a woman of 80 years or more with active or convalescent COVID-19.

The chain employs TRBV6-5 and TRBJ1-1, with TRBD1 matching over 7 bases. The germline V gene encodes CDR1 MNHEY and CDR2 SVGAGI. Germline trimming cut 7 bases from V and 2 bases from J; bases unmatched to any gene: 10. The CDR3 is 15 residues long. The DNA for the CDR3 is TGTGCCAGCAAGTTCCCCACAGGGGTCAACACTGAAGCTTTCTTT. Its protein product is CASKFPTGVNTEAFF.

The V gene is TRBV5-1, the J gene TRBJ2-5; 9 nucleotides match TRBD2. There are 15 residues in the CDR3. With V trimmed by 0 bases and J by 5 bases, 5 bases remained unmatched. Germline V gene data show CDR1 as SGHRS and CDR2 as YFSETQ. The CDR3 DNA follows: TGCGCCAGCAGCTTGGGGGCTAGCGGGACGGAGACCCAGTACTTC. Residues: CASSLGASGTETQYF.

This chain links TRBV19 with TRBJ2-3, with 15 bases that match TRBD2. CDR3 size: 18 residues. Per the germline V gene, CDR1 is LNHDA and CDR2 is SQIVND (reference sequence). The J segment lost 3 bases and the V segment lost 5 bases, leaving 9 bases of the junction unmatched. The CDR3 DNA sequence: TGTGCCAGTAGTCTGGGGACTAGCGGGGGGCTCGCTACAGATACGCAGTATTTT. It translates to CASSLGTSGGLATDTQYF.

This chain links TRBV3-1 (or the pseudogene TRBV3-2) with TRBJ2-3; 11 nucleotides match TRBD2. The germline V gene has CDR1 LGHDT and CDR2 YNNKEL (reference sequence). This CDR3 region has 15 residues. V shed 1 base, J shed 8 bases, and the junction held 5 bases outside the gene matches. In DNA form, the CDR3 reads TGTGCCAGCAGCCAAGGACTAGCGGGGACGGGTACGCAGTATTTT. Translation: CASSQGLAGTGTQYF.

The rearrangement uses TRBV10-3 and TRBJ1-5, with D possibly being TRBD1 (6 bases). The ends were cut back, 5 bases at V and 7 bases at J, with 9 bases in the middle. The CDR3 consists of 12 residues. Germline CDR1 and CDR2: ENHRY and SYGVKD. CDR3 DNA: TGTGCCATCAGTCCAACAGGGCAGCCCCAGCATTTT. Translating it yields CAISPTGQPQHF.

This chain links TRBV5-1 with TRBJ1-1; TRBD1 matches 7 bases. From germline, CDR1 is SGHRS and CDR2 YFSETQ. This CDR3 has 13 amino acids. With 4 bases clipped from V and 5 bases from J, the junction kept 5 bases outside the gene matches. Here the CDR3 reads CASSTGDVTEAFF. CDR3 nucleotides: TGCGCCAGCAGCACAGGGGATGTTACTGAAGCTTTCTTT. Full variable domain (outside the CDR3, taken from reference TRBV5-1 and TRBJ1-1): KAGVTQTPRYLIKTRGQQVTLSCSPISGHRSVSWYQQTPGQGLQFLFEYFSETQRNKGNFPGRFSGRQFSNSRSEMNVSTLELGDSALYLCASSTGDVTEAFFGQGTRLTVV.

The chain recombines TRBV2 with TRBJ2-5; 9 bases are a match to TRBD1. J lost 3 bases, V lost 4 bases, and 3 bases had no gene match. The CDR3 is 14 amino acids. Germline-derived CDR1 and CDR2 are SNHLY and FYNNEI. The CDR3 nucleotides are TGTGCCAGCAGTGGCGGGACAGGGAAAGAGACCCAGTACTTC. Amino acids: CASSGGTGKETQYF. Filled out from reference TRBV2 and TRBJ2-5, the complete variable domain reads EPEVTQTPSHQVTQMGQEVILRCVPISNHLYFYWYRQILGQKVEFLVSFYNNEISEKSEIFDDQFSVERPDGSNFTLKIRSTKLEDSAMYFCASSGGTGKETQYFGPGTRLLVL.

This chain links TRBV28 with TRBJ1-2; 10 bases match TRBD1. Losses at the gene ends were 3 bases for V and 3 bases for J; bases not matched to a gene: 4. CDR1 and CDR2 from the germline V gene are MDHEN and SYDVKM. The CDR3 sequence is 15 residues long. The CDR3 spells CASSFGDRGYYGYTF. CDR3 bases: TGTGCCAGCAGTTTCGGGGACAGGGGTTACTATGGCTACACCTTC.

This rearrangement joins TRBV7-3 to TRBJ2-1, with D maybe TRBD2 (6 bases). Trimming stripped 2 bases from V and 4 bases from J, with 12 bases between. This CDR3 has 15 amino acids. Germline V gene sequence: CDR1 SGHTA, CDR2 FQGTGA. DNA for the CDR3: TGTGCCAGCAGCTTATTCCCGGGAGAGTACAATGAGCAGTTCTTC. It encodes CASSLFPGEYNEQFF.

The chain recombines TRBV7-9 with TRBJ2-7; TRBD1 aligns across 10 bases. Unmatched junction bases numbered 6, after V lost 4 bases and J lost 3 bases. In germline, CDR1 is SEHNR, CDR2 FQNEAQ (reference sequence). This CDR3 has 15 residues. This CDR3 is CASSSGTGAYYEQYF. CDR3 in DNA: TGTGCCAGCAGCTCTGGGACAGGGGCGTACTACGAGCAGTACTTC.

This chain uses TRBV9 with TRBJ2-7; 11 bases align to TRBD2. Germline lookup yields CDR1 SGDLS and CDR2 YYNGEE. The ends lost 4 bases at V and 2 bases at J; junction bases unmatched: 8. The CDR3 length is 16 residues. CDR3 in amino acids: CASSLTGTSGAYEQYF. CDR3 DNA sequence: TGTGCCAGCAGCCTCACCGGGACTAGCGGAGCCTACGAGCAGTACTTC.

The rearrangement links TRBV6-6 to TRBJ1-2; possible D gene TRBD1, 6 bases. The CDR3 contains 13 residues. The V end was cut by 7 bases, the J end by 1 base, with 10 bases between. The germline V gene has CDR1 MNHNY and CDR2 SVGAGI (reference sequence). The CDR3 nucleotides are TGTGCCAGCACCGAACAGGGTAACTATGGCTACACCTTC. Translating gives CASTEQGNYGYTF.

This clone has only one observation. This chain's CDR3 is CSVEEDGFYTDTQYF. The DNA for the CDR3 is TGCAGCGTTGAGGAGGACGGATTTTACACAGATACGCAGTATTTT. V and J are TRBV29-1 and TRBJ2-3, with D possibly TRBD2 on 5 matching bases. Trimming took off 3 bases at V and 2 bases at J, with 15 bases between the two ends. Germline assignment: CDR1 SQVTM and CDR2 ANQGSEA. The CDR3 runs 15 residues.

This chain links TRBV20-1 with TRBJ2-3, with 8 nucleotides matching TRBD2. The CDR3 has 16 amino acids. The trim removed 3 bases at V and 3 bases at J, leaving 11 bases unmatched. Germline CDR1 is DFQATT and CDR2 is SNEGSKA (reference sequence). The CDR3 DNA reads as TGCAGTGCTAGTACGACAGAGCGGGGGTCGACAGATACGCAGTATTTT. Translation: CSASTTERGSTDTQYF.

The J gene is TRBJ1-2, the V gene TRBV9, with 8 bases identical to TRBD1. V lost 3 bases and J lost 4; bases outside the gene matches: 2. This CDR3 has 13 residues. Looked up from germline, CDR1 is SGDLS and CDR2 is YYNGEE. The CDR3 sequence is CASSDGQGYGYTF. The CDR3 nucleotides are TGTGCCAGCAGCGATGGACAGGGCTATGGCTACACCTTC. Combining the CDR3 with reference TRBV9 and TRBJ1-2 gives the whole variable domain DSGVTQTPKHLITATGQRVTLRCSPRSGDLSVYWYQQSLDQGLQFLIQYYNGEERAKGNILERFSAQQFPDLHSELNLSSLELGDSALYFCASSDGQGYGYTFGSGTRLTVV.

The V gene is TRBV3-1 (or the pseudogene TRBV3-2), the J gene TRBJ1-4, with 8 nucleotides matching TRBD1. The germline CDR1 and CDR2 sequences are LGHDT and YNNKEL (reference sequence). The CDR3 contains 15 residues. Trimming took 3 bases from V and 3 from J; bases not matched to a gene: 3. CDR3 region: CASSQQGAANEKLFF. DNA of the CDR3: TGTGCCAGCAGCCAGCAGGGGGCTGCTAATGAAAAACTGTTTTTT.

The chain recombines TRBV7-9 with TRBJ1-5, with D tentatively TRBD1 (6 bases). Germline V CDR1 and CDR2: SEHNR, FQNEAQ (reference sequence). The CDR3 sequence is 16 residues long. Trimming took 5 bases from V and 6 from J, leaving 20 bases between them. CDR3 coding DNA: TGTGCCAGCAGCGCAGGGGTATCAGGTATCTCTCAGCCCCAGCATTTT. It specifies CASSAGVSGISQPQHF.

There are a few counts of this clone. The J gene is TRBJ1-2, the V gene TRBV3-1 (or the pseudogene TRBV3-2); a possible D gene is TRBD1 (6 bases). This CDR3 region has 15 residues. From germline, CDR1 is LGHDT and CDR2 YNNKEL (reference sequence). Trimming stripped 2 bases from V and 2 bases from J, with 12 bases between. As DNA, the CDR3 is TGTGCCAGCAGCCAAAGGGGGGGGATAAACTATGGCTACACCTTC. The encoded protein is CASSQRGGINYGYTF.

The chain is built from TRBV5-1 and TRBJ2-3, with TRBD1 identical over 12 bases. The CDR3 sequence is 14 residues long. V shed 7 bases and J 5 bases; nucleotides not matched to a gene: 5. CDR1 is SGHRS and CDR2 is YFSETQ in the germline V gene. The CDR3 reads CASGGTGGLDTQYF. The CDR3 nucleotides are TGCGCCAGCGGAGGGACAGGGGGCTTAGATACGCAGTATTTT.

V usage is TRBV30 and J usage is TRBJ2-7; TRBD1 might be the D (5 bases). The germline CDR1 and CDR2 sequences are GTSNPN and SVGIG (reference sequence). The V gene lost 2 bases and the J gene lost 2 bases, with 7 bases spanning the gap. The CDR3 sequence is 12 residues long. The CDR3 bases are TGTGCCTGGAGTTTCAGGGCCTACGAGCAGTACTTC. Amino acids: CAWSFRAYEQYF.

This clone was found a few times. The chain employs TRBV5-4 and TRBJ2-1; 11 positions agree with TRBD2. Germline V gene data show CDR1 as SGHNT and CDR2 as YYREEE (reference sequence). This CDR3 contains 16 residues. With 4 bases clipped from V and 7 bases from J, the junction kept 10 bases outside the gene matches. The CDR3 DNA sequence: TGTGCCAGCAGCAAACCGGGACTAGCGGTGGGTAATGAGCAGTTCTTC. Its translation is CASSKPGLAVGNEQFF.

CDR3 sequence: CASSQEAPSVFTGELFF. The CDR3 bases are TGCGCCAGCAGCCAAGAAGCACCTAGCGTCTTCACCGGGGAGCTGTTTTTT. The V and J genes are TRBV4-3 and TRBJ2-2; possibly TRBD2 for D (6 bases). Trimming removed 0 bases at V and 4 bases at J, with 15 bases between. The CDR3 contains 17 residues. Germline V CDR1 and CDR2: LGHNA, YSLEER.

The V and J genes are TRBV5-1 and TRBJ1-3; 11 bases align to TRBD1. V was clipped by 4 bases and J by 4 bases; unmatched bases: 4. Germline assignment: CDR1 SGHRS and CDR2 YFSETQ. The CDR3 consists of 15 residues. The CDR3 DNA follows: TGCGCCAGCAGCCCCGGACAGGGGGCAGGAAACACCATATATTTT. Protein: CASSPGQGAGNTIYF.

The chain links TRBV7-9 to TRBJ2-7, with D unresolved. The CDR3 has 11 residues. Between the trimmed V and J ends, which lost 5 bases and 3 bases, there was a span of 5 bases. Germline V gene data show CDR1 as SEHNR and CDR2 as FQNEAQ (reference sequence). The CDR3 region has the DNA TGTGCCAGCAGCCCCCACTACGAGCAGTACTTC. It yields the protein CASSPHYEQYF.

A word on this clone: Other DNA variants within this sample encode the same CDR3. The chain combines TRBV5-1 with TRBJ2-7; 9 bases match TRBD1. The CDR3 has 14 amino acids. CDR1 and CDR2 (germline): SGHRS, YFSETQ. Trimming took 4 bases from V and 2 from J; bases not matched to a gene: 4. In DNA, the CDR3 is TGCGCCAGCAGCACAAGGACAGGGGCCTACGAGCAGTACTTC. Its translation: CASSTRTGAYEQYF.

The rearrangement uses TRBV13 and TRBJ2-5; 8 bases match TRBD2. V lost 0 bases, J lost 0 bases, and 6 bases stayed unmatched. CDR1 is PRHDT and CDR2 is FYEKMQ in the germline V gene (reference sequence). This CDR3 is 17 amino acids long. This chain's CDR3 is CASSLGPGGGYQETQYF. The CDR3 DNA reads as TGTGCCAGCAGCTTAGGCCCCGGCGGGGGGTACCAAGAGACCCAGTACTTC.